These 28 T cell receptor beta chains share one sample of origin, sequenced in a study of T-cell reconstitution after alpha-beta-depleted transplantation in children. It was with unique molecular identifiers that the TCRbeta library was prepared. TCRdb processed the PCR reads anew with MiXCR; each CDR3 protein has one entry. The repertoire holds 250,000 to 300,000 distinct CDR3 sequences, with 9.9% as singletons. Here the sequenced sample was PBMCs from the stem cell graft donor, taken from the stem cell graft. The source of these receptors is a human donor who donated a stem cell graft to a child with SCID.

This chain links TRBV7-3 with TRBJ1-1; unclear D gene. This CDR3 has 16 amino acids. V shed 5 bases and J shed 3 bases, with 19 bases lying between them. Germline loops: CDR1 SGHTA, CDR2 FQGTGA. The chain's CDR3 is CASSVPARESYTEAFF. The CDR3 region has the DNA TGTGCCAGCAGCGTCCCGGCGCGGGAGAGCTACACTGAAGCTTTCTTT.

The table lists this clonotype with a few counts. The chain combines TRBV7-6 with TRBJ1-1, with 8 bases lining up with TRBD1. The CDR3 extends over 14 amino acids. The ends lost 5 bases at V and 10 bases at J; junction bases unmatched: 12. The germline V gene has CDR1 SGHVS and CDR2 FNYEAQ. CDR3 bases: TGTGCCAGCAGCGCCACCCCACAGGGGGGAACAGCTTTCTTT. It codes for CASSATPQGGTAFF.

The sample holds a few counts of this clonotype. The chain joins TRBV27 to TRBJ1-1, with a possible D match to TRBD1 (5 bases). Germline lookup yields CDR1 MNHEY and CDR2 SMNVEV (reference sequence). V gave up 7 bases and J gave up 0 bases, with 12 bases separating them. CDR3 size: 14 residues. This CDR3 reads CASTIGVLNTEAFF. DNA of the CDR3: TGTGCCAGCACCATAGGGGTCCTGAACACTGAAGCTTTCTTT.

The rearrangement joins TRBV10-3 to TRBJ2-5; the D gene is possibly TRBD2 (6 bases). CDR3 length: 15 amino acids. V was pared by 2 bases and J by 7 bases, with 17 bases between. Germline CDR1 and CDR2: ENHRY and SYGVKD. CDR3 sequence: CAISEGGIFGGTQYF. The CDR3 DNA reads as TGTGCCATCAGTGAGGGGGGGATATTTGGAGGGACCCAGTACTTC.

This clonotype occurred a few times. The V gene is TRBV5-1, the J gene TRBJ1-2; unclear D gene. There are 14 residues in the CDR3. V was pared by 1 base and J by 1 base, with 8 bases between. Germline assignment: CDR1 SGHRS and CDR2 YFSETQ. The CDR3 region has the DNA TGCGCCAGCAGCTTGATTCCGGATAACTATGGCTACACCTTC. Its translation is CASSLIPDNYGYTF.

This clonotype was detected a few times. CDR3 sequence (DNA): TGTGCCAGCAGCTTAGTGGTTGGTCTCTGGGAAAAACTGTTTTTT. The encoded protein is CASSLVVGLWEKLFF. The V gene is TRBV7-2, the J gene TRBJ1-4; D ambiguous. This CDR3 has 15 residues. V lost 1 base to trimming and J lost 8 bases, with 14 bases between them. Germline-derived CDR1 and CDR2 are SGHTA and FQGNSA.

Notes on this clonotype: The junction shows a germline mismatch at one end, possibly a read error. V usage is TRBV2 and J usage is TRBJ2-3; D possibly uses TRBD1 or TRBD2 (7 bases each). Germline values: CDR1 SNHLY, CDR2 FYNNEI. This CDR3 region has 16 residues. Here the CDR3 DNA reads TGTGCCAGCGGGGGGGACAGTTCGACTAGCACAGATACGAAGTATTTT. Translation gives CASGGDSSTSTDTKYF.

The CDR3: CSARPTSGGWEETQYF. In nucleotides, the CDR3 is TGCAGTGCTAGACCGACTAGCGGGGGTTGGGAAGAGACCCAGTACTTC. The V gene is TRBV20-1, the J gene TRBJ2-5; 12 nucleotides align to TRBD2. This CDR3 is built from 16 residues. The germline gives CDR1 DFQATT, CDR2 SNEGSKA (reference sequence). Losses at the gene ends were 2 bases for V and 3 bases for J; bases not matched to a gene: 7.

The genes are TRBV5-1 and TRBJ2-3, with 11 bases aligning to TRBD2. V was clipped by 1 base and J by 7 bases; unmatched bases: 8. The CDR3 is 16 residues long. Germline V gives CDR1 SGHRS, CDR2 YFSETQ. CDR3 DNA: TGCGCCAGCAGCTTGCCGACTAGCGGGGATACCCATACGCAGTATTTT. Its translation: CASSLPTSGDTHTQYF.

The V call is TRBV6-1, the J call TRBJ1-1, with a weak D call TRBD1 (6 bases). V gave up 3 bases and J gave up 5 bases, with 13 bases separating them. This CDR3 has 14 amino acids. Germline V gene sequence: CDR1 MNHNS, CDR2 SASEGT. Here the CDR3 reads CASSEQGRGTEAFF. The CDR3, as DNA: TGTGCCAGCAGTGAGCAGGGGAGGGGAACTGAAGCTTTCTTT.

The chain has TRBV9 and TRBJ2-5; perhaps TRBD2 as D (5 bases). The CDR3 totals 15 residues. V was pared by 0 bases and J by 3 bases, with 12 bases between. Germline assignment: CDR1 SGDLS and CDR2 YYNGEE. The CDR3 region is CASSVGGLREETQYF. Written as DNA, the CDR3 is TGTGCCAGCAGCGTAGGCGGACTCCGGGAAGAGACCCAGTACTTC. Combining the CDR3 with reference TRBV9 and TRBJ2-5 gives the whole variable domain DSGVTQTPKHLITATGQRVTLRCSPRSGDLSVYWYQQSLDQGLQFLIQYYNGEERAKGNILERFSAQQFPDLHSELNLSSLELGDSALYFCASSVGGLREETQYFGPGTRLLVL.

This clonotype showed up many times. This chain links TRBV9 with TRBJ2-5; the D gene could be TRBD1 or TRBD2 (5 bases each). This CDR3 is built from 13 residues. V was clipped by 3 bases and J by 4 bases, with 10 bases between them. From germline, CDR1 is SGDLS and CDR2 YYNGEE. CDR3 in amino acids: CASSGDGRETQYF. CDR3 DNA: TGTGCCAGCAGCGGGGACGGCCGAGAGACCCAGTACTTC.

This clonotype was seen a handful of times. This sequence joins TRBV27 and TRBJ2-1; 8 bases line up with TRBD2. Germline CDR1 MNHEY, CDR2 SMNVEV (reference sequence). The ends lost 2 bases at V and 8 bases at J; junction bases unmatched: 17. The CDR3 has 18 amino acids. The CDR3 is CASSLIAMTSVPYHEQFF. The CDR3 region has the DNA TGTGCCAGCAGTTTAATTGCTATGACTAGCGTGCCATATCATGAGCAGTTCTTC.

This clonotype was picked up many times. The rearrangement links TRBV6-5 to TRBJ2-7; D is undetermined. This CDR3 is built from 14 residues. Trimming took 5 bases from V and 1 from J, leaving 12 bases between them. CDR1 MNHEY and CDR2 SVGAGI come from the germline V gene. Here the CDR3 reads CASSPWQASYEQYF. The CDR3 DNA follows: TGTGCCAGCAGTCCCTGGCAGGCGTCCTACGAGCAGTACTTC.

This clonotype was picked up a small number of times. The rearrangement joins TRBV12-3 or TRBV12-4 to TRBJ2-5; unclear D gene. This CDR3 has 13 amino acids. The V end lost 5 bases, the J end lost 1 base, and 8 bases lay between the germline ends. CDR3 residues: CASSLQTQETQYF. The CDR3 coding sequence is TGTGCCAGCAGTCTTCAGACCCAAGAGACCCAGTACTTC.

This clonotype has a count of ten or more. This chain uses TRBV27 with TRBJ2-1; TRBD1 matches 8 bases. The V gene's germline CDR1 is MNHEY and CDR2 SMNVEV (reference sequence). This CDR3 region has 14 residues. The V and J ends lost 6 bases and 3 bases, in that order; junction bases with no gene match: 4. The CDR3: CASRGQDNYNEQFF. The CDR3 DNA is TGTGCCAGCAGGGGACAGGACAACTACAATGAGCAGTTCTTC.

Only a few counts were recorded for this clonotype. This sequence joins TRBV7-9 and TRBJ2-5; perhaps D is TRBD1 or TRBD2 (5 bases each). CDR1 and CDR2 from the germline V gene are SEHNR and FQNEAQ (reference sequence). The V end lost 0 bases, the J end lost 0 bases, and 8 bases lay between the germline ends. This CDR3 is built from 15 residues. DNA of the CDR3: TGTGCCAGCAGCTTAGCGTTGGGGGACCAAGAGACCCAGTACTTC. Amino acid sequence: CASSLALGDQETQYF.

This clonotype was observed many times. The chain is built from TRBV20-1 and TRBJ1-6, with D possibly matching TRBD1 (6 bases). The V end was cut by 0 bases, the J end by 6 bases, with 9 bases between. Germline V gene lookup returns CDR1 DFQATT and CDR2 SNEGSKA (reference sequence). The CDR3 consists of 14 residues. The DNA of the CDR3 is TGCAGTGCTAGAGAGGGGGGCCCTAATTCACCCCTCCACTTT. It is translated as CSAREGGPNSPLHF.

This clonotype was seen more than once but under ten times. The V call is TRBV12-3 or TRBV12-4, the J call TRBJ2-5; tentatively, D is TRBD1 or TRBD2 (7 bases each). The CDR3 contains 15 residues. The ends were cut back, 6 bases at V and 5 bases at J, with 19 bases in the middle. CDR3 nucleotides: TGTGCCAGCAGCCGTGGGAGGGGGCCGGGGGAGACCCAGTACTTC. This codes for CASSRGRGPGETQYF.

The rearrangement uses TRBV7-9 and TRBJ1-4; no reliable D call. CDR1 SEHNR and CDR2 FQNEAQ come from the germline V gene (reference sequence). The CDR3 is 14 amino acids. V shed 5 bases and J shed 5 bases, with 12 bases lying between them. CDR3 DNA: TGTGCCAGCAGCCACCAAGAGGGCAATGAAAAACTGTTTTTT. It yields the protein CASSHQEGNEKLFF. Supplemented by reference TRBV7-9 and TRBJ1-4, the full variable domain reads DTGVSQNPRHKITKRGQNVTFRCDPISEHNRLYWYRQTLGQGPEFLTYFQNEAQLEKSRLLSDRFSAERPKGSFSTLEIQRTEQGDSAMYLCASSHQEGNEKLFFGSGTQLSVL.

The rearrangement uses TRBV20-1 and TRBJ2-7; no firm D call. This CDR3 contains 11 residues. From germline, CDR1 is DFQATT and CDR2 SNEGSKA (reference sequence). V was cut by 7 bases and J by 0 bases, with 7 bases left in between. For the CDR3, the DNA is TGCAGTGTCCCAGGCTCCTACGAGCAGTACTTC. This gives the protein CSVPGSYEQYF.

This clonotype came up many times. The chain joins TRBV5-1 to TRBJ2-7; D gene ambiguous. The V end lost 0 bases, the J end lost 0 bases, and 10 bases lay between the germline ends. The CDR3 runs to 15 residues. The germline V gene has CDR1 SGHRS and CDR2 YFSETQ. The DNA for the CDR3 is TGCGCCAGCAGCTTGGAGGGCAGGTCCTCCTACGAGCAGTACTTC. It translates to CASSLEGRSSYEQYF.

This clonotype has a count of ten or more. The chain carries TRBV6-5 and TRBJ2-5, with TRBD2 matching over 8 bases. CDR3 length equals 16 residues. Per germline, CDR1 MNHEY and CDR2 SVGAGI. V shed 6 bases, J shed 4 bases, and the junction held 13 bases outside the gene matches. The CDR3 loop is CASSSWKSGGGETQYF. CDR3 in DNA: TGTGCCAGCAGCTCCTGGAAGAGCGGGGGCGGAGAGACCCAGTACTTC.

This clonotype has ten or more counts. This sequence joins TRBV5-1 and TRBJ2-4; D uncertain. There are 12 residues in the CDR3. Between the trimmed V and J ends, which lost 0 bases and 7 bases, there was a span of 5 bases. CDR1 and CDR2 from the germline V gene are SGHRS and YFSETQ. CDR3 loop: CASSLDRNIQYF. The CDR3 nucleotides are TGCGCCAGCAGCTTGGATAGGAACATTCAGTACTTC.

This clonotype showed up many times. The CDR3 region is CASWGTYGYTF. DNA for the CDR3: TGTGCCAGCTGGGGGACCTATGGCTACACCTTC. V usage is TRBV3-1 and J usage is TRBJ1-2; weak D call: TRBD1 (5 bases). Germline CDR1 reads LGHDT; CDR2 reads YNNKEL (reference sequence). Trimming removed 8 bases at V and 4 bases at J, with 8 bases between. This CDR3 is built from 11 residues.

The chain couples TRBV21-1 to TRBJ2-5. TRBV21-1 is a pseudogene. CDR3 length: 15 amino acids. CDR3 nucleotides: TGTGCCAGCAGCAAAGATGAGGGGTTCCGAGAGACCCAGTACTTC. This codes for CASSKDEGFRETQYF.

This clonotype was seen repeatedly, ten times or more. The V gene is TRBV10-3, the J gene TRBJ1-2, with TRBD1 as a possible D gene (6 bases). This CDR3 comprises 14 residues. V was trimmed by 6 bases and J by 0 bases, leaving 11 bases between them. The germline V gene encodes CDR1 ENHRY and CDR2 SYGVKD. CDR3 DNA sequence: TGTGCCATCAGCGGGGGACAAACTAACTATGGCTACACCTTC. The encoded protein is CAISGGQTNYGYTF.

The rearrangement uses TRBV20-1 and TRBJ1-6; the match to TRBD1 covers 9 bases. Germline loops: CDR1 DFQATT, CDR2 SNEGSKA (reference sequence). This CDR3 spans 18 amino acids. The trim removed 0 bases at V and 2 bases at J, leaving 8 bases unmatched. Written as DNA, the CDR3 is TGCAGTGCTAGAGATCAGGAACAGGGGGCTACCTATAATTCACCCCTCCACTTT. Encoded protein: CSARDQEQGATYNSPLHF.